Included here is one T cell receptor beta chain sequence, with context. Its antigen remains unidentified. TCRdb ran MiXCR on the 5' RACE reads and lists one entry per CDR3 protein. Of 100,000 to 130,000 distinct CDR3 sequences listed, roughly a sixth are singletons. This sample was taken from a study of T-cell memory formation after mild COVID-19. Study-wide results and limits: CD4+ bias marked clones expanding day 15 to 37, unlike balanced contracting clones.

Trimming cost V 3 bases and J 3 bases; bases outside gene matches: 8. The CDR3 is made up of 16 amino acids. The chain joins TRBV12-3 or TRBV12-4 to TRBJ1-1, with 9 bases fitting TRBD1. Source material: PBMCs or a T cell subset sorted from them (not recorded which). The sequence was obtained from a man between 18 and 29 years old who had mild COVID-19 (a few samples of this study predate the infection). Cell type and time point are not known. The CDR3 sequence: CASSLVGQGRDTEAFF. The CDR3 coding sequence is TGTGCCAGCAGTTTGGTGGGACAGGGAAGAGACACTGAAGCTTTCTTT.